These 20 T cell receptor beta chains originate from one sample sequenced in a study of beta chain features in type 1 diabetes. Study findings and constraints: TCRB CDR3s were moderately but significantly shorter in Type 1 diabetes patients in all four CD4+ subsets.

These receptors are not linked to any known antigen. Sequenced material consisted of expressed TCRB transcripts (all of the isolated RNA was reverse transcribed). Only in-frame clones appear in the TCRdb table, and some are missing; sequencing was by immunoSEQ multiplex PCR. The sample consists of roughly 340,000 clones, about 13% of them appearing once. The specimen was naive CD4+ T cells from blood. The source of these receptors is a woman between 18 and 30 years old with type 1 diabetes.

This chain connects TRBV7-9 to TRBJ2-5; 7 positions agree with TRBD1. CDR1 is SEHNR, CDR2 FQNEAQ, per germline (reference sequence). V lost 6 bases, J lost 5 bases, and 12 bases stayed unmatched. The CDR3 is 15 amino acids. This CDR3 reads CASSKSDRDIETQYF. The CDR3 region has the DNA TGTGCCAGCAGTAAATCCGACAGGGACATCGAGACCCAGTACTTC.

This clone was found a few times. The CDR3 sequence: CASSFPKAGGTQYF. The CDR3, as DNA: TGTGCCAGCAGCTTCCCAAAAGCGGGCGGTACGCAGTATTTT. The chain has TRBV28 and TRBJ2-3, with a possible D match to TRBD2 (6 bases). There are 14 residues in the CDR3. Trimming removed 6 bases from V and 8 bases from J, with 18 bases in between. Germline lookup yields CDR1 MDHEN and CDR2 SYDVKM.

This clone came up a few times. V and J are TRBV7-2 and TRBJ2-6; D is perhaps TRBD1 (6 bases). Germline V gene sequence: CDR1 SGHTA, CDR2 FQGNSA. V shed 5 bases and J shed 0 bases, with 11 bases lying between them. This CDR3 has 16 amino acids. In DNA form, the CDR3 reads TGTGCCAGCAGCGCCGGACAGTTCTCTGGGGCCAACGTCCTGACTTTC. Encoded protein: CASSAGQFSGANVLTF.

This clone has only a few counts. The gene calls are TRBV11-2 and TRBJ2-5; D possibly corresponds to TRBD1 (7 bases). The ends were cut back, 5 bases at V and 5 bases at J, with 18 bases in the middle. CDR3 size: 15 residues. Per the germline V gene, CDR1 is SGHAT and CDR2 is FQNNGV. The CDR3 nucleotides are TGTGCCAGCAGCCCTCAGACAGGGAGGAAGGAGACCCAGTACTTC. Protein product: CASSPQTGRKETQYF. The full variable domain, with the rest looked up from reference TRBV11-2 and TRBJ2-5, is EAGVAQSPRYKIIEKRQSVAFWCNPISGHATLYWYQQILGQGPKLLIQFQNNGVVDDSQLPKDRFSAERLKGVDSTLKIQPAKLEDSAVYLCASSPQTGRKETQYFGPGTRLLVL.

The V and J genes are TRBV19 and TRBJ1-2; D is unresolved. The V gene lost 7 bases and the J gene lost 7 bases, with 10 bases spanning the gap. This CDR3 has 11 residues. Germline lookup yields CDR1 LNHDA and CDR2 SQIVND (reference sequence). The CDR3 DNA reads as TGTGCCAGTATGCAGTCAGGTGGCTACACCTTC. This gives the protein CASMQSGGYTF.

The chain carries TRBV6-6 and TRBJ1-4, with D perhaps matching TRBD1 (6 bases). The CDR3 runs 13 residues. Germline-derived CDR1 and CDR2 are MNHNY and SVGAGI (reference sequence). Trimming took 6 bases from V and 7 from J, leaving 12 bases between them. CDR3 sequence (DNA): TGTGCCAGCAGCTTACAGGGCAGTGAAAAACTGTTTTTT. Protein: CASSLQGSEKLFF.

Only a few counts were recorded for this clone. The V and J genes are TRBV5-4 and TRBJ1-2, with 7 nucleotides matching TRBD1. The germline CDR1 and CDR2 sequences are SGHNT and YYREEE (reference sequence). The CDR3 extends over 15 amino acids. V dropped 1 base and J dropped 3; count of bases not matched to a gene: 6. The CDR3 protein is CASSLNRDSYYGYTF. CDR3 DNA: TGTGCCAGCAGCTTGAACCGGGACAGCTACTATGGCTACACCTTC. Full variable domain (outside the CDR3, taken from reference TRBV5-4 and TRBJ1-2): ETGVTQSPTHLIKTRGQQVTLRCSSQSGHNTVSWYQQALGQGPQFIFQYYREEENGRGNFPPRFSGLQFPNYSSELNVNALELDDSALYLCASSLNRDSYYGYTFGSGTRLTVV.

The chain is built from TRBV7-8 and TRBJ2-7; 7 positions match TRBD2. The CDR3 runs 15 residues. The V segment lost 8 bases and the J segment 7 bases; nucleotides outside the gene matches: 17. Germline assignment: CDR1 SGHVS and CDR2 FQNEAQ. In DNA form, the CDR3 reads TGTGCCAGCTCTATCCCGTCGGCGGGAGCGTGGGAGCAGTACTTC. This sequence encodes CASSIPSAGAWEQYF. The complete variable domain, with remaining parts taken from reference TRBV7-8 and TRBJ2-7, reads GAGVSQSPRYKVAKRGQDVALRCDPISGHVSLFWYQQALGQGPEFLTYFQNEAQLDKSGLPSDRFFAERPEGSVSTLKIQRTQQEDSAVYLCASSIPSAGAWEQYFGPGTRLTVT.

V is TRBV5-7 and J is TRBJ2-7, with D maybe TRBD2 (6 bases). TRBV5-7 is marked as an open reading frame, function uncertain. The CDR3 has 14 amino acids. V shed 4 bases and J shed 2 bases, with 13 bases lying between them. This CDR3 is CASSRGTPTYEQYV. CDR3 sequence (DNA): TGTGCCAGCAGCCGCGGGACTCCTACCTACGAGCAGTACGTC.

CDR3 sequence reads: CAWRGTAGQTEAFF. DNA of the CDR3: TGTGCCTGGAGAGGGACAGCCGGTCAAACTGAAGCTTTCTTT. V and J are TRBV30 and TRBJ1-1, with TRBD1 matching 7 bases. Trimming at V came to 3 bases and at J to 5 bases, leaving 9 bases not matched to a gene. Germline CDR1 and CDR2: GTSNPN and SVGIG (reference sequence). This CDR3 comprises 14 residues.

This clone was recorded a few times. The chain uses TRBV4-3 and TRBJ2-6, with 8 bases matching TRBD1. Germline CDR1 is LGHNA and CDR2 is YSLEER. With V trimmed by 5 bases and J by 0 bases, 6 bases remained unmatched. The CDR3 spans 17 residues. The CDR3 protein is CASSLGQAISGANVLTF. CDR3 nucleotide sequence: TGCGCCAGCAGCTTGGGACAGGCCATCTCTGGGGCCAACGTCCTGACTTTC.

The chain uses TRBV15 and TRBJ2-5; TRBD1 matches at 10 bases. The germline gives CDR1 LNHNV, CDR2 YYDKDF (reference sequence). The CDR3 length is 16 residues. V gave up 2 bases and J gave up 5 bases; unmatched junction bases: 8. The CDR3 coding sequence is TGTGCCACCAGCAGAACGCCGGGACAGGGGTTGGAGACCCAGTACTTC. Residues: CATSRTPGQGLETQYF.

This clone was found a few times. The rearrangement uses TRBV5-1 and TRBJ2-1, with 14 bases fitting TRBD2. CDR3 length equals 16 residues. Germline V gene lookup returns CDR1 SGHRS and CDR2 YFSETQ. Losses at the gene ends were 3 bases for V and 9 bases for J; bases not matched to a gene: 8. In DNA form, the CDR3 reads TGCGCCAGCAGCTCAGGGACTAGCGGGAGTCTTAGTGAGCAGTTCTTC. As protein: CASSSGTSGSLSEQFF.

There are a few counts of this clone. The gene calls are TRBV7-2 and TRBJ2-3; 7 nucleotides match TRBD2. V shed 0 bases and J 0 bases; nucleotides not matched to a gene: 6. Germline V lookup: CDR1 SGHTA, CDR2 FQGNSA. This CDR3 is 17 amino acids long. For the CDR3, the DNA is TGTGCCAGCAGCTTAGCGGCTAGCGGCCCTAGCACAGATACGCAGTATTTT. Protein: CASSLAASGPSTDTQYF. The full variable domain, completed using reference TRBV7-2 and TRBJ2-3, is GAGVSQSPSNKVTEKGKDVELRCDPISGHTALYWYRQSLGQGLEFLIYFQGNSAPDKSGLPSDRFSAERTGGSVSTLTIQRTQQEDSAVYLCASSLAASGPSTDTQYFGPGTRLTVL.

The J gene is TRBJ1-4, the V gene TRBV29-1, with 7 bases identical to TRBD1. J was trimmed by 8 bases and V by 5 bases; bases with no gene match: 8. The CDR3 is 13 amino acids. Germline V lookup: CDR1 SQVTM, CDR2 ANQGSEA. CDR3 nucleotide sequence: TGCAGCGTTCCCGGGACAGTACAGGAAAAACTGTTTTTT. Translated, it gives CSVPGTVQEKLFF.

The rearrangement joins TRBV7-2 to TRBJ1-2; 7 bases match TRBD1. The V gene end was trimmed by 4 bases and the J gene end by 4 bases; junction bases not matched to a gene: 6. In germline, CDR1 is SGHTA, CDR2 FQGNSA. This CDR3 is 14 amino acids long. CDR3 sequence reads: CASSSRDSAYGYTF. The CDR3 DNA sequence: TGTGCCAGCAGCTCCCGGGACAGCGCCTATGGCTACACCTTC.

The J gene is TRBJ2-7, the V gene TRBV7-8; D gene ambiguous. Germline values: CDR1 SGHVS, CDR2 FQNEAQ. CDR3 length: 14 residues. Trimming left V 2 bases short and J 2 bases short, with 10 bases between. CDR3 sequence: CASSLSSLTYEQYF. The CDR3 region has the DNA TGTGCCAGCAGCTTATCGAGTTTAACCTACGAGCAGTACTTC. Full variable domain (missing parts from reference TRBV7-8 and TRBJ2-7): GAGVSQSPRYKVAKRGQDVALRCDPISGHVSLFWYQQALGQGPEFLTYFQNEAQLDKSGLPSDRFFAERPEGSVSTLKIQRTQQEDSAVYLCASSLSSLTYEQYFGPGTRLTVT.

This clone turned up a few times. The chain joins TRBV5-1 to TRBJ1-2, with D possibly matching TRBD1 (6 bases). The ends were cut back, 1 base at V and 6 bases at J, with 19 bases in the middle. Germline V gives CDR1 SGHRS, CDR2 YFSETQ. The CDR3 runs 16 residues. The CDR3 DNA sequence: TGCGCCAGCAGCTTGTCCCCAAACAGGGAAGAGAATGGCTACACCTTC. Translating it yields CASSLSPNREENGYTF.

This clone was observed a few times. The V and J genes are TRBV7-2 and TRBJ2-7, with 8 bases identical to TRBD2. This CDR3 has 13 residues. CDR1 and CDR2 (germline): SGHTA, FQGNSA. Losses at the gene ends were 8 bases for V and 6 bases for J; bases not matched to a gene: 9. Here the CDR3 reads CASHGRAFPEQYV. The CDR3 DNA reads TGTGCCAGCCACGGGAGGGCATTCCCCGAGCAGTACGTC.

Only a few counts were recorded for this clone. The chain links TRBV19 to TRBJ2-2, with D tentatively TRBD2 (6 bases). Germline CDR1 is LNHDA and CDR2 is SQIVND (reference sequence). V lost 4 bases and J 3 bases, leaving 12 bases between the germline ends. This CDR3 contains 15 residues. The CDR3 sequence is CASSTGTADTGELFF. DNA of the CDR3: TGTGCCAGTAGTACCGGGACTGCCGACACCGGGGAGCTGTTTTTT.